The 8 T cell receptor beta chains listed next were all sequenced from one sample in a study of cytotoxic CD8 clonotypes in ibrutinib-treated CLL. Clones were read by immunoSEQ multiplex PCR, and TCRdb kept only the in-frame ones, dropping some. Of around 27,000 clones listed, 45% to 65% are singletons. The input for sequencing was PBMCs, taken before ibrutinib treatment. Receptors originate from a human donor with chronic lymphocytic leukemia.

With respect to this clone: A much larger clone lies a single base off, so this may be a read error. The chain joins TRBV13 to TRBJ2-7, with 11 bases identical to TRBD2. There are 14 residues in the CDR3. Germline lookup yields CDR1 PRHDT and CDR2 FYEKMQ (reference sequence). CDR3 coding DNA: TGTGGCAGCAGCTCCGCCGGGACTAGCGGCGAGCAGTACTTC. It translates to CGSSSAGTSGEQYF.

The chain joins TRBV28 to TRBJ1-2; no clear D gene. Germline V gene data show CDR1 as MDHEN and CDR2 as SYDVKM. The CDR3 has 13 residues. Between the trimmed V and J ends, which lost 3 bases and 2 bases, there was a span of 7 bases. In DNA, the CDR3 is TGTGCCAGCAGTTTCCAAGTAAACTATGGCTACACCTTC. Translation gives CASSFQVNYGYTF.

The chain links TRBV28 to TRBJ1-1; D may be TRBD1 (6 bases). This CDR3 has 14 amino acids. Looked up from germline, CDR1 is MDHEN and CDR2 is SYDVKM. Trimming removed 6 bases from V and 1 base from J, with 12 bases in between. CDR3 sequence reads: CASSSQGKNTEAFF. Written as DNA, the CDR3 is TGTGCCAGCAGCTCACAGGGAAAGAACACTGAAGCTTTCTTT. Supplemented by reference TRBV28 and TRBJ1-1, the full variable domain reads DVKVTQSSRYLVKRTGEKVFLECVQDMDHENMFWYRQDPGLGLRLIYFSYDVKMKEKGDIPEGYSVSREKKERFSLILESASTNQTSMYLCASSSQGKNTEAFFGQGTRLTVV.

The chain combines TRBV11-2 with TRBJ2-4, with D possibly TRBD1 on 6 matching bases. The CDR3 has 14 amino acids. The V gene's germline CDR1 is SGHAT and CDR2 FQNNGV. V was pared by 1 base and J by 9 bases, with 13 bases between. Here the CDR3 DNA reads TGTGCCAGCAGCTTAGGGACAGCGGATGGCATTCAGTACTTC. Its translation is CASSLGTADGIQYF. Full variable domain (rest looked up from reference TRBV11-2 and TRBJ2-4): EAGVAQSPRYKIIEKRQSVAFWCNPISGHATLYWYQQILGQGPKLLIQFQNNGVVDDSQLPKDRFSAERLKGVDSTLKIQPAKLEDSAVYLCASSLGTADGIQYFGAGTRLSVL.

The rearrangement uses TRBV5-1 and TRBJ1-2; 7 nucleotides line up with TRBD1. J was trimmed by 4 bases and V by 4 bases; bases with no gene match: 10. This CDR3 is 15 amino acids long. CDR1 SGHRS and CDR2 YFSETQ come from the germline V gene. CDR3: CASSPRTGEGYGYTF. In DNA, the CDR3 is TGCGCCAGCAGCCCGAGGACAGGCGAGGGCTATGGCTACACCTTC.

This chain joins TRBV11-2 and TRBJ2-3; the D call may be TRBD1 or TRBD2 (6 bases each). From germline, CDR1 is SGHAT and CDR2 FQNNGV. The CDR3 runs to 16 residues. Trimming took 0 bases from V and 9 from J, leaving 19 bases between them. CDR3 region: CASSLDPGGMGLTQYF. For the CDR3, the DNA is TGTGCCAGCAGCTTAGATCCCGGGGGCATGGGTCTGACGCAGTATTTT.

The rearrangement joins TRBV27 to TRBJ2-5; 10 nucleotides agree with TRBD1. The CDR3 consists of 14 residues. J gave up 4 bases and V 6 bases, and 5 bases lay outside the gene matches. Germline lookup yields CDR1 MNHEY and CDR2 SMNVEV (reference sequence). The CDR3 nucleotides are TGTGCCAGCAGCCCGACAGGGGGCGTAGAGACCCAGTACTTC. This gives the protein CASSPTGGVETQYF.

The chain joins TRBV4-1 to TRBJ2-7; D unclear. Germline lookup yields CDR1 MGHRA and CDR2 YSYEKL. V was shortened by 1 base and J by 6 bases, with 16 bases between the two germline ends. The CDR3 is 15 amino acids. For the CDR3, the DNA is TGCGCCAGCAGCCAAGGGGCCGGCTGGAATAGCGAGCAGTACTTC. Translating it yields CASSQGAGWNSEQYF.